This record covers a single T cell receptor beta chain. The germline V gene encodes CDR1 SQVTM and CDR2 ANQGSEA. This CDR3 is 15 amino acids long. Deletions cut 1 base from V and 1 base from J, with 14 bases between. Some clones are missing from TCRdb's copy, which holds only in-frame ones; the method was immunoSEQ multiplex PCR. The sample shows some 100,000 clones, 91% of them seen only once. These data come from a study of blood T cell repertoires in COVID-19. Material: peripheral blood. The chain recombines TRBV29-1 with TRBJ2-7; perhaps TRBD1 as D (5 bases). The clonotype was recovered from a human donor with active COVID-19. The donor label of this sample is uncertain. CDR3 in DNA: TGCAGCGTTGAAGTGCACAGGCCCATGTCCTACGAGCAGTACTTC. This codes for CSVEVHRPMSYEQYF.